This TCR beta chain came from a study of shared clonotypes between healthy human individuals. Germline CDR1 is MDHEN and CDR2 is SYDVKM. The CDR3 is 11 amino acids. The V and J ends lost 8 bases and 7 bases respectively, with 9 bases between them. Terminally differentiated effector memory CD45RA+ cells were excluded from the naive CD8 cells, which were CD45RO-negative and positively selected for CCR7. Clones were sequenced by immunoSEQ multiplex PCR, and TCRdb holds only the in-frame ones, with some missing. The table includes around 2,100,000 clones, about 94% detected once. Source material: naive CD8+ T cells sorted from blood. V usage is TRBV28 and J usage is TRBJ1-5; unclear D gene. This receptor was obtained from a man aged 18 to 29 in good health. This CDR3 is CASAVGQPQHF. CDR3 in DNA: TGTGCCAGCGCCGTGGGGCAGCCCCAGCATTTT.